The 26 T cell receptor beta chains listed next were all sequenced from one sample in a study of beta chain features in type 1 diabetes. All of the isolated RNA was reverse transcribed, so expressed TCRB transcripts were sequenced. Repertoires were generated with immunoSEQ multiplex PCR, while TCRdb's copy carries only in-frame clones and drops some. In the table there are over 700,000 clones, roughly 16% of which are singletons. The material sequenced was naive CD4+ T cells from blood. These receptors all stem from a young woman in good health.

The J gene is TRBJ1-1, the V gene TRBV28; D not certain. The CDR3 is made up of 12 amino acids. Germline CDR1 reads MDHEN; CDR2 reads SYDVKM. V was clipped by 8 bases and J by 1 base, with 8 bases between them. In nucleotides, the CDR3 is TGTGCCAGCTTCAGTTGGAACACTGAAGCTTTCTTT. Translating it yields CASFSWNTEAFF.

Only a few counts were recorded for this clone. The CDR3 here is CASRGSGSGDTQYF. The CDR3 nucleotides read TGTGCCAGTAGAGGAAGCGGGAGCGGAGATACGCAGTATTTT. The chain links TRBV19 to TRBJ2-3, with 8 bases fitting TRBD2. The trim removed 6 bases at V and 5 bases at J, leaving 7 bases unmatched. Germline-derived CDR1 and CDR2 are LNHDA and SQIVND (reference sequence). This CDR3 is 14 amino acids long.

The chain recombines TRBV10-2 with TRBJ1-1; TRBD1 is a possible D gene (6 bases). Germline CDR1 is WSHSY and CDR2 is SAAADI. The CDR3 length is 14 residues. V lost 6 bases, J lost 0 bases, and 11 bases lay in between. As DNA, the CDR3 is TGCGCCAGCAGCGGACAGTATTTGAACACTGAAGCTTTCTTT. Residues: CASSGQYLNTEAFF.

The rearrangement joins TRBV11-2 to TRBJ1-1; D not certain. The CDR3 runs to 13 residues. Germline V gene lookup returns CDR1 SGHAT and CDR2 FQNNGV. Deletions cut 5 bases from V and 3 bases from J, with 10 bases between. The CDR3 loop is CASSITGDTEAFF. Written as DNA, the CDR3 is TGTGCCAGCAGCATCACGGGAGACACTGAAGCTTTCTTT.

V usage is TRBV5-1 and J usage is TRBJ1-1, with 7 nucleotides matching TRBD1. CDR3 length: 13 residues. V trimming: 2 bases; J trimming: 6 bases; junction bases outside the gene matches: 4. Germline V CDR1 and CDR2: SGHRS, YFSETQ. CDR3 sequence: CASSLSQGAEAFF. The CDR3 bases are TGCGCCAGCAGCTTATCTCAGGGGGCTGAAGCTTTCTTT.

This clone has a handful of counts. V gene TRBV7-3 combines with J gene TRBJ2-1, with 8 bases aligning to TRBD2. The CDR3 contains 14 residues. In germline, CDR1 is SGHTA, CDR2 FQGTGA. J lost 8 bases, V lost 0 bases, and 3 bases had no gene match. The CDR3 spells CASSLTGTSDEQFF. The CDR3, as DNA: TGTGCCAGCAGCTTAACCGGGACTAGTGATGAGCAGTTCTTC.

This clone was counted between two and nine times. The chain combines TRBV4-3 with TRBJ2-1; D gene ambiguous. Between the trimmed V and J ends, which lost 0 bases and 9 bases, there was a span of 12 bases. The CDR3 is 14 amino acids. The germline gives CDR1 LGHNA, CDR2 YSLEER. CDR3 sequence: CASSQDPIPSEQFF. CDR3 sequence (DNA): TGCGCCAGCAGCCAAGATCCTATCCCCAGTGAGCAGTTCTTC.

This chain links TRBV19 with TRBJ1-2; 7 bases are shared with TRBD1. Germline-derived CDR1 and CDR2 are LNHDA and SQIVND (reference sequence). This CDR3 is 14 amino acids long. The junction had 2 bases not matched to a gene; V was cut back by 2 bases and J by 2 bases. CDR3 DNA: TGTGCCAGTAGTATATCCAGGGGGAACTATGGCTACACCTTC. Its protein product is CASSISRGNYGYTF.

The chain combines TRBV28 with TRBJ2-1, with D tentatively TRBD1 or TRBD2 (5 bases each). Trimming pared 3 bases from V and 8 bases from J, leaving 14 bases between. Germline V gene lookup returns CDR1 MDHEN and CDR2 SYDVKM. This CDR3 has 14 amino acids. The CDR3 loop reads CASSFGASVDEQFF. As DNA, the CDR3 is TGTGCCAGCAGTTTCGGGGCGAGCGTAGATGAGCAGTTCTTC.

This clone turned up a few times. V is TRBV5-6 and J is TRBJ2-2, with D perhaps given as TRBD1 or TRBD2 (5 bases each). Between the trimmed V and J ends, which lost 4 bases and 6 bases, there was a span of 10 bases. Germline values: CDR1 SGHDT, CDR2 YYEEEE. The CDR3 is 13 amino acids. The CDR3 region is CASSGTGPGELFF. CDR3 nucleotides: TGTGCCAGCAGCGGGACCGGCCCCGGGGAGCTGTTTTTT.

The V and J genes are TRBV7-9 and TRBJ2-3; maybe TRBD1 (6 bases). Trimming shortened V by 4 bases and J by 2 bases, and 10 bases separated the two germline ends. Germline V gene lookup returns CDR1 SEHNR and CDR2 FQNEAQ (reference sequence). This CDR3 contains 14 residues. Here the CDR3 reads CASSSGVTTDTQYF. The DNA for the CDR3 is TGTGCCAGCAGCTCAGGGGTGACCACAGATACGCAGTATTTT.

This clone was seen a handful of times. This chain uses TRBV11-3 with TRBJ2-1; 7 positions agree with TRBD2. The CDR3 is made up of 17 amino acids. The ends lost 3 bases at V and 7 bases at J; junction bases unmatched: 15. Germline loops: CDR1 SGHNT, CDR2 YENEEA. The CDR3 DNA reads as TGTGCCAGCAGCTTCGTAAGCGGGAAGGATCGGTCGAATGAGCAGTTCTTC. The encoded protein is CASSFVSGKDRSNEQFF.

This clone was seen repeatedly, ten times or more. The chain links TRBV2 to TRBJ1-2; 7 bases fit TRBD1. This CDR3 contains 12 residues. The V gene's germline CDR1 is SNHLY and CDR2 FYNNEI. CDR3 in amino acids: CVVTGQDYGYTF. For the CDR3, the DNA is TGTGTTGTGACAGGGCAGGACTATGGCTACACCTTC.

This clone was seen only a few times. The chain recombines TRBV5-1 with TRBJ2-1; a possible D gene is TRBD2 (6 bases). CDR3 length: 16 residues. Germline CDR1 SGHRS, CDR2 YFSETQ. Between the trimmed V and J ends, which lost 1 base and 5 bases, there was a span of 16 bases. CDR3 DNA: TGCGCCAGCAGCTTGACCCGGGGTACGGGGGACAATGAGCAGTTCTTC. Translated, it gives CASSLTRGTGDNEQFF.

The CDR3 here is CASSLNRDNYGYTF. DNA for the CDR3: TGCGCCAGCAGCTTAAATCGGGACAACTATGGCTACACCTTC. V usage is TRBV5-1 and J usage is TRBJ1-2; a possible D gene is TRBD1 (5 bases). Trimming removed 2 bases at V and 2 bases at J, with 10 bases between. The CDR3 spans 14 residues. The germline V gene has CDR1 SGHRS and CDR2 YFSETQ.

This clone was found a few times. This chain links TRBV19 with TRBJ1-5; D is unresolved. V shed 6 bases and J shed 2 bases, with 11 bases lying between them. This CDR3 is built from 14 residues. CDR1 and CDR2 from the germline V gene are LNHDA and SQIVND (reference sequence). CDR3 sequence (DNA): TGTGCCAGTAGAGCCTCAGTTGGCAATCAGCCCCAGCATTTT. It translates to CASRASVGNQPQHF.

CDR3 amino acids: CASRPTGTDTQYF. DNA for the CDR3: TGTGCCAGCAGGCCGACCGGGACAGATACGCAGTATTTT. This chain connects TRBV5-4 to TRBJ2-3; D is unclear. Germline assignment: CDR1 SGHNT and CDR2 YYREEE (reference sequence). The ends were cut back, 5 bases at V and 3 bases at J, with 10 bases in the middle. The CDR3 loop spans 13 amino acids. The entire variable domain, with the rest obtained from reference TRBV5-4 and TRBJ2-3, is as follows: ETGVTQSPTHLIKTRGQQVTLRCSSQSGHNTVSWYQQALGQGPQFIFQYYREEENGRGNFPPRFSGLQFPNYSSELNVNALELDDSALYLCASRPTGTDTQYFGPGTRLTVL.

The V gene is TRBV13, the J gene TRBJ2-7, with D possibly matching TRBD1 (5 bases). Trimming stripped 1 base from V and 6 bases from J, with 10 bases between. CDR3 size: 13 residues. Per germline, CDR1 PRHDT and CDR2 FYEKMQ (reference sequence). The CDR3 is CASSLVRVGEQYF. CDR3 DNA: TGTGCCAGCAGCTTAGTCAGGGTAGGCGAGCAGTACTTC. Looking up the rest from reference TRBV13 and TRBJ2-7 gives the full variable domain: AAGVIQSPRHLIKEKRETATLKCYPIPRHDTVYWYQQGPGQDPQFLISFYEKMQSDKGSIPDRFSAQQFSDYHSELNMSSLELGDSALYFCASSLVRVGEQYFGPGTRLTVT.

There are a few counts of this clone. CDR3 in DNA: TGTGCCAGCAGCAGTGCGGTTAGCCAGGGAAACTATGGCTACACCTTC. Translation gives CASSSAVSQGNYGYTF. The chain couples TRBV5-4 to TRBJ1-2, with D possibly TRBD1 on 5 matching bases. Between the trimmed V and J ends, which lost 4 bases and 2 bases, there was a span of 18 bases. CDR1 is SGHNT, CDR2 YYREEE, per germline (reference sequence). The CDR3 consists of 16 residues.

The rearrangement uses TRBV21-1 and TRBJ2-1; the table's D call TRBD2 went unverified against the DNA. TRBV21-1 is tagged as a pseudogene. The CDR3 totals 20 residues. The CDR3 coding sequence is TGTGCCAGCAGCACCCACCAAGGACTAGCGGGACGAGGCAACTACAATGAGCAGTTCTTC. Its translation: CASSTHQGLAGRGNYNEQFF.

This clone was detected only a few times. The CDR3 spells CASSVATGGLGGTSTDTQYF. The CDR3 bases are TGTGCCAGCAGCGTAGCTACGGGGGGACTAGGAGGGACAAGCACAGATACGCAGTATTTT. V gene TRBV9 combines with J gene TRBJ2-3; TRBD2 agrees at 8 bases. From germline, CDR1 is SGDLS and CDR2 YYNGEE. V trimming: 0 bases; J trimming: 0 bases; junction bases outside the gene matches: 15. The CDR3 extends over 20 amino acids.

In this sample, this clone turned up a few times. The chain uses TRBV7-9 and TRBJ2-2; a possible D gene is TRBD2 (5 bases). The CDR3 is made up of 14 amino acids. Trimming took off 5 bases at V and 0 bases at J, with 7 bases between the two ends. CDR1 and CDR2 (germline): SEHNR, FQNEAQ (reference sequence). The CDR3: CASSPSPNTGELFF. The CDR3 DNA reads TGTGCCAGCAGCCCTAGCCCGAACACCGGGGAGCTGTTTTTT.

This clone was detected only a few times. This chain links TRBV10-3 with TRBJ2-3; the match to TRBD2 covers 11 bases. The V and J ends lost 6 bases and 2 bases, in that order; junction bases with no gene match: 7. The CDR3 totals 16 residues. Germline loops: CDR1 ENHRY, CDR2 SYGVKD. CDR3 loop: CAIRPSTSGNTDTQYF. CDR3 coding DNA: TGTGCCATCAGACCCTCGACTAGCGGGAACACAGATACGCAGTATTTT.

This clone came up a few times. The chain links TRBV4-2 to TRBJ2-7; D possibly corresponds to TRBD2 (6 bases). The CDR3 loop spans 15 amino acids. Germline values: CDR1 LGHNA, CDR2 YNFKEQ. The V and J ends lost 3 bases and 2 bases respectively, with 14 bases between them. The CDR3 loop reads CASSQGRGGPYEQYF. CDR3 DNA sequence: TGTGCCAGCAGCCAGGGTCGGGGAGGCCCCTACGAGCAGTACTTC.

There are a few counts of this clone. V is TRBV27 and J is TRBJ1-1; perhaps TRBD1 as D (5 bases). Per the germline V gene, CDR1 is MNHEY and CDR2 is SMNVEV (reference sequence). The CDR3 sequence is 14 residues long. Trimming removed 6 bases at V and 2 bases at J, with 13 bases between. The CDR3 nucleotides are TGTGCCAGCAGGGGCTGGGGGGGTAACACTGAAGCTTTCTTT. Translation: CASRGWGGNTEAFF.

A remark on this clone: This sample includes further DNA sequences coding for the same CDR3. The chain has TRBV7-3 and TRBJ1-1, with a weak D call TRBD1 (5 bases). This CDR3 has 13 residues. CDR1 is SGHTA and CDR2 is FQGTGA in the germline V gene. V was clipped by 5 bases and J by 0 bases, with 7 bases between them. The CDR3 is CASSLTVNTEAFF. Written as DNA, the CDR3 is TGTGCCAGCAGCCTGACAGTGAACACTGAAGCTTTCTTT.